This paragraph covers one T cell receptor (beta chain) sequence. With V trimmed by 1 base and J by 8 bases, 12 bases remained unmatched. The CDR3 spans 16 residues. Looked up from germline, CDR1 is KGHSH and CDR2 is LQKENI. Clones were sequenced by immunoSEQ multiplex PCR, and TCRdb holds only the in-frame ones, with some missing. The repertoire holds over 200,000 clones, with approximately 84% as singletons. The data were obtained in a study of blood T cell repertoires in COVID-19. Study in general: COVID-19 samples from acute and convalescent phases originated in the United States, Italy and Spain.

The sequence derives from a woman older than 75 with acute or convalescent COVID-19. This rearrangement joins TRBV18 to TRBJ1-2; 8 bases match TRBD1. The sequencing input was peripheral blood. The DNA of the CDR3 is TGTGCCAGCTCACCACGAATTGGACAGGGTTCAGACGGCTACACCTTC. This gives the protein CASSPRIGQGSDGYTF. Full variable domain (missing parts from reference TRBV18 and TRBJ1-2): NAGVMQNPRHLVRRRGQEARLRCSPMKGHSHVYWYRQLPEEGLKFMVYLQKENIIDESGMPKERFSAEFPKEGPSILRIQQVVRGDSAAYFCASSPRIGQGSDGYTFGSGTRLTVV.